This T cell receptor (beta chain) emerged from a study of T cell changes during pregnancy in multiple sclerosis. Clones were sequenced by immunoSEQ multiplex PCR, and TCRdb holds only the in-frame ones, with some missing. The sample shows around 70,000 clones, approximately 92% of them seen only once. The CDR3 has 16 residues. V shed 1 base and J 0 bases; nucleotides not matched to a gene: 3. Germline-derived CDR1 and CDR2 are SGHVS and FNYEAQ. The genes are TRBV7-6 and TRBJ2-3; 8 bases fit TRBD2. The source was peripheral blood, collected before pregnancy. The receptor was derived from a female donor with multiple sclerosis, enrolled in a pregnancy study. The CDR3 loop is CASSLGTSGSTDTQYF. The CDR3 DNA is TGTGCCAGCAGCTTAGGTACTAGCGGAAGCACAGATACGCAGTATTTT.